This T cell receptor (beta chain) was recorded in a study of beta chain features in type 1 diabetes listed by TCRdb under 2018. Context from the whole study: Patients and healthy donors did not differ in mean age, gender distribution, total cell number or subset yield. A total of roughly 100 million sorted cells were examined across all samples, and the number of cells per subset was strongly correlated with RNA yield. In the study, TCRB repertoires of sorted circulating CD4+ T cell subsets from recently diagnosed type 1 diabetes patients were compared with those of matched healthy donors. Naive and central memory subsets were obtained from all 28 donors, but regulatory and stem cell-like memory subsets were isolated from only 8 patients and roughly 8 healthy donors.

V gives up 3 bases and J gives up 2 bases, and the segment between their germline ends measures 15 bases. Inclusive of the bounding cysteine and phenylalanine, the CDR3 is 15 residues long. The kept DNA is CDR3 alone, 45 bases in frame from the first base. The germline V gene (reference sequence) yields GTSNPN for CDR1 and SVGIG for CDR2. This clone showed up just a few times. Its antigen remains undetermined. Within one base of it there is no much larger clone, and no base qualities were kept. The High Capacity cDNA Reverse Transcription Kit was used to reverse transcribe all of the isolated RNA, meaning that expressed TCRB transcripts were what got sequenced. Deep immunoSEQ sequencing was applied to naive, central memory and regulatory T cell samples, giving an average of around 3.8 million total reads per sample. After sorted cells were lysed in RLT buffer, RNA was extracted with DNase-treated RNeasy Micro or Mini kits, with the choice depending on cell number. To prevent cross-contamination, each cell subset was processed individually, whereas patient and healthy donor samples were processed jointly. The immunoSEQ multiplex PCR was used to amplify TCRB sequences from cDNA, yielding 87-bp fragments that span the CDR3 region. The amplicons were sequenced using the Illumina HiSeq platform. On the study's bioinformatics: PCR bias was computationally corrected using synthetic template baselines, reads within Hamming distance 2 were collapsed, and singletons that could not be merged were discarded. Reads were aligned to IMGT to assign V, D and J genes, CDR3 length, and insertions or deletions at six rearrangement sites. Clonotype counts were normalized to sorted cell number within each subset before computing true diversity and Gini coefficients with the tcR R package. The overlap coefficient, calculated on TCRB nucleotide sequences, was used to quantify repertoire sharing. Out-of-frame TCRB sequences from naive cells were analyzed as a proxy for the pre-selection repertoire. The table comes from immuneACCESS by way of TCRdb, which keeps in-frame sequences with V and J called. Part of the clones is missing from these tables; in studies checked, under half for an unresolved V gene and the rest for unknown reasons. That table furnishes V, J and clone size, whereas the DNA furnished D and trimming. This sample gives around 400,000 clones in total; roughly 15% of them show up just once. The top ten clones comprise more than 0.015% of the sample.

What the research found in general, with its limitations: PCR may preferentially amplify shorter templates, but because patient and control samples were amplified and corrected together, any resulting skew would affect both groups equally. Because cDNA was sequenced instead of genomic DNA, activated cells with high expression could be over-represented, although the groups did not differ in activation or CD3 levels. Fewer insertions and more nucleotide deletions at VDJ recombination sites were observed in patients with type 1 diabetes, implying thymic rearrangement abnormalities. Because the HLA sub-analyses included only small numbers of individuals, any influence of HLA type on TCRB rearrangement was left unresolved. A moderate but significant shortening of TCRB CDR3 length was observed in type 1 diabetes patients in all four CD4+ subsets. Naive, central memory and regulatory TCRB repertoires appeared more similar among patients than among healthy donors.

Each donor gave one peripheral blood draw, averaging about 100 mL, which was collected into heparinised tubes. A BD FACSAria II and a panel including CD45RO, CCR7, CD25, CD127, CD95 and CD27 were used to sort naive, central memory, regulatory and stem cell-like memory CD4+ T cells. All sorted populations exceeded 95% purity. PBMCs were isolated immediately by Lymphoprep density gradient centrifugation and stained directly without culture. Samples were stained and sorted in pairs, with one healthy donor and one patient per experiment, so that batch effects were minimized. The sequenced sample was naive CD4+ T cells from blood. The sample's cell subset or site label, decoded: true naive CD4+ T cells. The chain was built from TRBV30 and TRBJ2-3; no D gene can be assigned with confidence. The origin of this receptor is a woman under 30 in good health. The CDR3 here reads CAWSPPGTYTDTQYF. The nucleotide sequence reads TGTGCCTGGAGCCCCCCAGGCACTTACACAGATACGCAGTATTTT.